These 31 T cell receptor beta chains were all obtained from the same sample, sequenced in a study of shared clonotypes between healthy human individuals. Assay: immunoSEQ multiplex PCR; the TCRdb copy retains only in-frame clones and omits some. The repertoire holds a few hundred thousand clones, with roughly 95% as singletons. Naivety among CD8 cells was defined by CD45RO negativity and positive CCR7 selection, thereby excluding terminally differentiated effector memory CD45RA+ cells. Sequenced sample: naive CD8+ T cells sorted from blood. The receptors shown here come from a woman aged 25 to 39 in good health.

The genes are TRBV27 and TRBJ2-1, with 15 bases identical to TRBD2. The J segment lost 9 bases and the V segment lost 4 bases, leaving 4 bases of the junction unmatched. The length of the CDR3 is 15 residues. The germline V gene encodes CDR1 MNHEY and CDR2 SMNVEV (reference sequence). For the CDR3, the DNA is TGTGCCAGCAGTTCCTTGGGACTAGCGGGAGGTGAGCAGTTCTTC. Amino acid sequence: CASSSLGLAGGEQFF.

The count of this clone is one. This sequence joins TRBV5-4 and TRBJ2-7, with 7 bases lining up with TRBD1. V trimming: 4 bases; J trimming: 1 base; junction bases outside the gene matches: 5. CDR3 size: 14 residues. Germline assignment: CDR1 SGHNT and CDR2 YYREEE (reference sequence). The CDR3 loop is CASSARDSSYEQYF. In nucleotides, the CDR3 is TGTGCCAGCAGCGCACGGGACAGTTCCTACGAGCAGTACTTC.

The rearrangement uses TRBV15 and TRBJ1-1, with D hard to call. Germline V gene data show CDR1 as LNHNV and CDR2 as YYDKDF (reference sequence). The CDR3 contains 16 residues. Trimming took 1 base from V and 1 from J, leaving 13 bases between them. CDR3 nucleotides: TGTGCCACCAGCAGAGGGATCCAAGGTGGGAACACTGAAGCTTTCTTT. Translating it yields CATSRGIQGGNTEAFF.

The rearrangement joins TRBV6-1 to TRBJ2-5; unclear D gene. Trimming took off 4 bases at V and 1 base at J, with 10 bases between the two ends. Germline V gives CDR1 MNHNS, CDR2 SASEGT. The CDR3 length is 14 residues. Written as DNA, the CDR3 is TGTGCCAGCAGTGTTACGGACCTCCAAGAGACCCAGTACTTC. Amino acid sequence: CASSVTDLQETQYF.

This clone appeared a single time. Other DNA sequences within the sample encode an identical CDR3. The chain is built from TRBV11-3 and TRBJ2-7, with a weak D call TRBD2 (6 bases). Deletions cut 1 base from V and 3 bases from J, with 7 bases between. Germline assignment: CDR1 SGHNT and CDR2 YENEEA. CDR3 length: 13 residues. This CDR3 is CASSLGGNYEQYF. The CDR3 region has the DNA TGTGCCAGCAGCTTAGGCGGGAACTACGAGCAGTACTTC.

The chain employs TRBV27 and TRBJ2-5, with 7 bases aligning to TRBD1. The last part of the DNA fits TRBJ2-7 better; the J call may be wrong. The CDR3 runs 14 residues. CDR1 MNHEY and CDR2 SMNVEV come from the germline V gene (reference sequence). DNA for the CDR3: TGTGCCAGCAGCCCAGACAGGGCCCCCTACGAGCAGTACTTC. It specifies CASSPDRAPYEQYF.

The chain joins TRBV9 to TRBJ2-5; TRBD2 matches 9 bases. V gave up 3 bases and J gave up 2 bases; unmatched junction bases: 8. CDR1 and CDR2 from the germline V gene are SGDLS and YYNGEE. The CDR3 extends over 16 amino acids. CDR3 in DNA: TGTGCCAGCAGCGACGCGAGGGCGGGAGGGCAAGAGACCCAGTACTTC. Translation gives CASSDARAGGQETQYF.

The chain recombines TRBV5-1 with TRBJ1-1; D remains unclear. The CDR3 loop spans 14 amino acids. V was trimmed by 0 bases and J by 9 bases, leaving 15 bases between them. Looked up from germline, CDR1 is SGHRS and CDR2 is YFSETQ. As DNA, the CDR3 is TGCGCCAGCAGCTTGGGATTCGGGATCCCTCAAGCTTTCTTT. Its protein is CASSLGFGIPQAFF.

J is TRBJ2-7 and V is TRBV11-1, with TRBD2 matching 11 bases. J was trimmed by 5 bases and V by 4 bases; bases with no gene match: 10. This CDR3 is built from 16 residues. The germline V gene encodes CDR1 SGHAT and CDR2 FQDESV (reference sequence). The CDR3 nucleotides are TGTGCCAGCAGCTCCCTCCCTAGCGGGAGGACCCACGAGCAGTACTTC. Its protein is CASSSLPSGRTHEQYF. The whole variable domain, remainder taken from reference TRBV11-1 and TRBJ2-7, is EAEVAQSPRYKITEKSQAVAFWCDPISGHATLYWYRQILGQGPELLVQFQDESVVDDSQLPKDRFSAERLKGVDSTLKIQPAELGDSAMYLCASSSLPSGRTHEQYFGPGTRLTVT.

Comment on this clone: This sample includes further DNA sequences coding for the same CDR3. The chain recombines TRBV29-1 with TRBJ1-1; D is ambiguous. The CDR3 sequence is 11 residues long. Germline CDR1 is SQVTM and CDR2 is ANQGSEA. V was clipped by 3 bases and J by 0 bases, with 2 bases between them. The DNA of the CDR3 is TGCAGCGTTGAGTTGAACACTGAAGCTTTCTTT. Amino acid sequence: CSVELNTEAFF.

Written as DNA, the CDR3 is TGTGCCAGCAGCCAAGATCGGGGGGCCGCAGATACGCAGTATTTT. Amino acids: CASSQDRGAADTQYF. V and J are TRBV4-2 and TRBJ2-3, with D possibly TRBD2 on 7 matching bases. CDR1 and CDR2 from the germline V gene are LGHNA and YNFKEQ. The ends were cut back, 0 bases at V and 4 bases at J, with 11 bases in the middle. The CDR3 has 15 residues.

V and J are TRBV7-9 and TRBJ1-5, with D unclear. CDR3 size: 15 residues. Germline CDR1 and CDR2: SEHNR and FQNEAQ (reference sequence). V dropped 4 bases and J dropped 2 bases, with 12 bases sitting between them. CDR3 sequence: CASSWGEHGNQPQHF. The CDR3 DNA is TGTGCCAGCAGCTGGGGAGAACATGGCAATCAGCCCCAGCATTTT. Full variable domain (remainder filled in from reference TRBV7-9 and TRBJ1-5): DTGVSQNPRHKITKRGQNVTFRCDPISEHNRLYWYRQTLGQGPEFLTYFQNEAQLEKSRLLSDRFSAERPKGSFSTLEIQRTEQGDSAMYLCASSWGEHGNQPQHFGDGTRLSIL.

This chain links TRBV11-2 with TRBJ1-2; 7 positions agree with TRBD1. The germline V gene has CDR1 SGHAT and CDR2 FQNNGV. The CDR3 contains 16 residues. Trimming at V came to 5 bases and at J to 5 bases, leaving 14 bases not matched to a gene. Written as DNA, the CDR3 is TGTGCCAGCAGCCCGTTAAGGGGGCCCCCAGGGTATGGCTACACCTTC. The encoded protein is CASSPLRGPPGYGYTF. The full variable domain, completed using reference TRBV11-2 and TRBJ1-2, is EAGVAQSPRYKIIEKRQSVAFWCNPISGHATLYWYQQILGQGPKLLIQFQNNGVVDDSQLPKDRFSAERLKGVDSTLKIQPAKLEDSAVYLCASSPLRGPPGYGYTFGSGTRLTVV.

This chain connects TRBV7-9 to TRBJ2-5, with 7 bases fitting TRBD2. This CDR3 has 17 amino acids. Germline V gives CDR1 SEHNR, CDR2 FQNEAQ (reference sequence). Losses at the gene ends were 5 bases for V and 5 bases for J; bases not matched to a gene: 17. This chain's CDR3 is CASSTRSGGGYSETQYF. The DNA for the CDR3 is TGTGCCAGCAGCACCCGGTCCGGGGGAGGGTACTCGGAGACCCAGTACTTC.

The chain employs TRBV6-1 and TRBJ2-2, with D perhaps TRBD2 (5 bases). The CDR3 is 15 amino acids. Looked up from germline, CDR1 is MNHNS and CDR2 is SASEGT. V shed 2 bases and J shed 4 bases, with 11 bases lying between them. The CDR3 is CASSELLALTGELFF. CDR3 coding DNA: TGTGCCAGCAGTGAACTGCTAGCCCTCACCGGGGAGCTGTTTTTT.

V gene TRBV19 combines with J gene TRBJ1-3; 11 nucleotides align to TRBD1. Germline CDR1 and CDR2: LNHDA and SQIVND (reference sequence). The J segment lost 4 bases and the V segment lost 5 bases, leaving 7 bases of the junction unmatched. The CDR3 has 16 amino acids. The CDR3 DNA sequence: TGTGCCAGTAGTTCGGGACAGGGGGTCTCCGGAAACACCATATATTTT. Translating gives CASSSGQGVSGNTIYF.

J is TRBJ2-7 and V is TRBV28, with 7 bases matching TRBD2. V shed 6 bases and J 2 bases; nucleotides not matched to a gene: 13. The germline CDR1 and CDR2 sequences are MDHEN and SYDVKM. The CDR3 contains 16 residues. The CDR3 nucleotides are TGTGCCAGCAGCGAACCTAGCGGAAAAAAACCCTACGAGCAGTACTTC. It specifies CASSEPSGKKPYEQYF.

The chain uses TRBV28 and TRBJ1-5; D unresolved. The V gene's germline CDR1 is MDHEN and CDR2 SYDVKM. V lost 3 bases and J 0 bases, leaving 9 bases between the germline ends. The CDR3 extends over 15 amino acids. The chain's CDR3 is CASSLEDTSNQPQHF. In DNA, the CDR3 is TGTGCCAGCAGTTTGGAGGATACTAGCAATCAGCCCCAGCATTTT.

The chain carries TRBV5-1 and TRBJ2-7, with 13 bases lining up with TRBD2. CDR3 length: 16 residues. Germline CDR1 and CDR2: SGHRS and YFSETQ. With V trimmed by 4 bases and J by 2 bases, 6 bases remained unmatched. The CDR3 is CASSAKLAGGPYEQYF. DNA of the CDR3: TGCGCCAGCAGCGCCAAACTAGCGGGAGGGCCCTACGAGCAGTACTTC.

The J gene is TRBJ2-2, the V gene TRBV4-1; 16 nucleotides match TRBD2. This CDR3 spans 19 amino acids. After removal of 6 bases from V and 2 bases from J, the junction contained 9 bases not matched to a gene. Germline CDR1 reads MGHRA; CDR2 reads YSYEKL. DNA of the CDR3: TGCGCCAGCAGTCGAACCGGGACTAGCGGGAGGGGTAACACCGGGGAGCTGTTTTTT. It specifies CASSRTGTSGRGNTGELFF.

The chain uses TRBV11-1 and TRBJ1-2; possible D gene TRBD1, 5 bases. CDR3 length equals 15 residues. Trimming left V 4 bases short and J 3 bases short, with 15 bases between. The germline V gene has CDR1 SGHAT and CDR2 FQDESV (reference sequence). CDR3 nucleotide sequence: TGTGCCAGCAGCTCCTTTGCGGGGACGGACTATGGCTACACCTTC. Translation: CASSSFAGTDYGYTF.

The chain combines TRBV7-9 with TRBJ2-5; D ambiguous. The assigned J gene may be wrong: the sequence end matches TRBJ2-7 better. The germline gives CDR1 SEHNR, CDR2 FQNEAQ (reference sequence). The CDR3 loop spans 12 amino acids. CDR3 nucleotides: TGTGCCAGCAGCTTAGGTGCCTACGAGCAGTACTTC. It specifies CASSLGAYEQYF.

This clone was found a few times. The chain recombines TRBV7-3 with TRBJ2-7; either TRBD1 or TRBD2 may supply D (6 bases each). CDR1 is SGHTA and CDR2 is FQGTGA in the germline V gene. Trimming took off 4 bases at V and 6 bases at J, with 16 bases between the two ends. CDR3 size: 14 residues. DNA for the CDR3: TGTGCCAGCAGCTCCCAAGGAGGGGGTACCGAGCAGTACTTC. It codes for CASSSQGGGTEQYF.

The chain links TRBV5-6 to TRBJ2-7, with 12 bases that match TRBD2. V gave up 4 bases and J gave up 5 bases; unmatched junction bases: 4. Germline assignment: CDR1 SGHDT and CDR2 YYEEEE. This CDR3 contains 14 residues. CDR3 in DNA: TGTGCCAGCAGCCCAGGACTAGCGGGAAACGAGCAGTACTTC. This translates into CASSPGLAGNEQYF.

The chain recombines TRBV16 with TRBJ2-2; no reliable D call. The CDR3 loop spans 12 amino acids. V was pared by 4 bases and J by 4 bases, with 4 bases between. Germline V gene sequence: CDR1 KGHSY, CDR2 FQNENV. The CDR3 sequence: CASSPLTGELFF. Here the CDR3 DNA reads TGTGCCAGCAGCCCGCTCACCGGGGAGCTGTTTTTT.

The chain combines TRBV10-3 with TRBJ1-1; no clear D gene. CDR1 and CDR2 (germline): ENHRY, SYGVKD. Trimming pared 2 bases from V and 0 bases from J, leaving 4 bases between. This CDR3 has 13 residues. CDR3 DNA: TGTGCCATCAGTGAGGAGTTGAACACTGAAGCTTTCTTT. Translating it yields CAISEELNTEAFF.

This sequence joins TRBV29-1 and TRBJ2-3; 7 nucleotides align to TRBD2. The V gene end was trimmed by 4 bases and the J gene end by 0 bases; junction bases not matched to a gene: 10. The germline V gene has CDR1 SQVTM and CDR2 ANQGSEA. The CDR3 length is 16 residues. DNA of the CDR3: TGCAGCGTTGGGCTAGCGGAAGAGACTAGCACAGATACGCAGTATTTT. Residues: CSVGLAEETSTDTQYF.

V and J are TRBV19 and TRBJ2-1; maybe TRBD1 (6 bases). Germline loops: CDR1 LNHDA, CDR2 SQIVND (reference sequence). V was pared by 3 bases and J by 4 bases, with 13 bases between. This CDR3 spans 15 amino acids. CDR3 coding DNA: TGTGCCAGTAGTATGTCACAGGGCGGTTACAATGAGCAGTTCTTC. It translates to CASSMSQGGYNEQFF.

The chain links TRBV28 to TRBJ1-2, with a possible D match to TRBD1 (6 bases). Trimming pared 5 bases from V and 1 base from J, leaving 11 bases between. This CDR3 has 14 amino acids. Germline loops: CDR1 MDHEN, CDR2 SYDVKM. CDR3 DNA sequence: TGTGCCAGCAGTACAGGGATGGTTAACTATGGCTACACCTTC. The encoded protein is CASSTGMVNYGYTF.

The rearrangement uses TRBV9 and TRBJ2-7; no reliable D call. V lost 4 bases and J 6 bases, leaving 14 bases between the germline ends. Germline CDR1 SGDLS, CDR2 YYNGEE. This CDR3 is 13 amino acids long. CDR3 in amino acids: CASSPSLAGEQYF. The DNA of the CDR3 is TGTGCCAGCAGCCCAAGTCTGGCAGGCGAGCAGTACTTC.

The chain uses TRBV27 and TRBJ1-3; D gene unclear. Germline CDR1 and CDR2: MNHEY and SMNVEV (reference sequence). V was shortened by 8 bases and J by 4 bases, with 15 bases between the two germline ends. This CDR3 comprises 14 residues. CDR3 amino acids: CASSPDIFGNTIYF. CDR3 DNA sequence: TGTGCCAGCTCCCCTGACATTTTCGGAAACACCATATATTTT.